This T cell receptor beta chain was recorded in a study of T cell responses to AZD1222 COVID-19 vaccine (TCRdb year 2021). Turning to the overall study: A total of approximately 230 trial participants underwent TCR sequencing, of whom around 200 received two doses of AZD1222 and about 25 received two doses of the MenACWY control vaccine. Trial participants were enrolled into age subgroups of 18-55, 56-69 and 70-plus years, which contained 148, 28 and 57 TCR-sequenced participants, respectively. The study at large found these results: Vaccine-associated CD4 TCRs spanned the whole spike protein, with dominant responses in regions 160-218 and 743-854. The 56-69-year group was small, and its depth increase did not reach significance, likely because of low power. Participants were mostly white British and included more females than males, and it was suggested by the authors that clonal diversity may have been underestimated. After two AZD1222 doses, spike-specific TCR breadth and depth were significantly higher than at day 0 and than in MenACWY recipients. Conclusions about previously exposed vaccinees are limited, since just six or seven AZD1222 recipients were seropositive for SARS-CoV-2 at baseline. Nearly half of unique spike-specific TCRs reportedly recognized epitopes outside regions mutated in the B.1.351 and B.1.1.7 variants. Because no day 14 peak-response samples were available, repertoires were characterized only after the peak T cell response.

The CDR3 regions of human TCRbeta chains were subjected to immunosequencing. Processing in the source paper ran as follows. TCRs in the repertoires were compared against a reference library of SARS-CoV-2-specific TCRs that had been generated with the MIRA antigen-specificity platform. Breadth was defined as the fraction of unique TCRs that were SARS-CoV-2-associated. Depth was defined as the fraction of total T cells that were SARS-CoV-2-associated. Each spike-specific TCR was assigned to its reactive spike region and to a CD4 or CD8 class using the MIRA data. Log10-transformed breadth and depth values were compared by one-way ANOVA with Sidak's multiple comparisons tests. Not all clones reach the TCRdb copy of this immuneACCESS table, which keeps in-frame sequences only. Checked studies attribute under half of the gap to unresolved V genes and leave the rest unexplained. The DNA was the basis for D and trimming; V, J and clone size are from that table. The sample profile shows roughly 130,000 clones; about 90% of them were found once. The ten largest clones capture 7.5% to 8% of the sample.

This specimen's time point label, interpreted: about 28 days (+/-7) after the second vaccine dose. The treatment or condition label here, explained by the study, means: meningococcal conjugate vaccine given as trial control. Vaccinee samples were obtained from the UK trials COV001 and COV002, which included a single-blind randomized controlled phase 2/3 trial of AZD1222 (ChAdOx1 nCoV-19) in healthy adults. Trial participant PBMC samples were collected at day 0 and day 28 after the second dose for TCRbeta chain sequencing. In regard to this clone: Its antigen is not yet known. No base quality values were provided; no much bigger clone lies one nucleotide off.

The junction carries 3 bases between V and J, which are trimmed by 2 bases and 1 base respectively. Its CDR3 holds 12 amino acids, cysteine through phenylalanine. Of the read, only the CDR3 DNA is kept; its 36 bases are in frame from base 1. CDR1 and CDR2 were assigned from the germline V gene as SGHDT and YYEEEE. The TCR sequence derives from an adult who received the MenACWY meningococcal vaccine as a control. This chain joins TRBV5-6 to TRBJ2-5, with the D gene not confidently named. Sequenced here: peripheral blood, sampled 28 days after the second dose of the MenACWY control vaccine. In nucleotide form, the sequence is TGTGCCAGCAGCTTTCTCCAAGAGACCCAGTACTTC. The encoded protein is CASSFLQETQYF. When the CDR3 is completed using the reference TRBV5-6 and TRBJ2-5 genes on either side, the full variable domain is DAGVTQSPTHLIKTRGQQVTLRCSPKSGHDTVSWYQQALGQGPQFIFQYYEEEERQRGNFPDRFSGHQFPNYSSELNVNALLLGDSALYLCASSFLQETQYFGPGTRLLVL.